The source of this TCR beta chain is a study of CD8 T cells in Susac syndrome. RNA, at about 0.45 to 1 ug, was reverse transcribed with random hexamers. TCR beta CDR3 was amplified by immunoSEQ multiplex PCR. This amplification extended across 54 Vbeta and 13 Jbeta segments. TCRdb itself ran the immunoSEQ multiplex PCR reads through MiXCR, one entry per CDR3 protein. The table records more than 200,000 distinct CDR3 sequences, around 93% of them present only once. The multiple sclerosis controls, all treatment-naive patients, had relapsing-remitting disease that was stable or active. FACS enriched CD8+ TEMRA cells, while bulk CD8+ and CD4+ were negatively isolated. This CDR3 region has 16 residues. Trimming at V came to 2 bases and at J to 4 bases, leaving 8 bases not matched to a gene. Germline V lookup: CDR1 KGHSH, CDR2 LQKENI. Concerning this clonotype itself: Its antigen remains unidentified.

Study-level points and caveats: The study conceded that relatively few individuals underwent its TCR sequencing and HLA analysis.

The source of this sequence is a human donor with multiple sclerosis. The source material was CD4+ T cells from PBMCs. This chain links TRBV18 with TRBJ2-3, with 8 bases lining up with TRBD2. The CDR3 nucleotides read TGTGCCAGCTCACCATTGGCTAGCGGGTTGGCAGATACGCAGTATTTT. This gives the protein CASSPLASGLADTQYF.